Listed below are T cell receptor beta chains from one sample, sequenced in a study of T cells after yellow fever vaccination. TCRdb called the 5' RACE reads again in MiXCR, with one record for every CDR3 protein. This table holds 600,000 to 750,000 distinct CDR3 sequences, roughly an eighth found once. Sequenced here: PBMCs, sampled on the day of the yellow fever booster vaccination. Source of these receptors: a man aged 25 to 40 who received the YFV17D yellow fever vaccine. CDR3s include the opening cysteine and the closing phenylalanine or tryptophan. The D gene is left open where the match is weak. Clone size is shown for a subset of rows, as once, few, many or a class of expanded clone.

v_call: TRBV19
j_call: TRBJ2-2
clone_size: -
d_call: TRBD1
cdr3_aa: CASSILQGANTGELFF
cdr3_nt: TGTGCCAGTAGTATCTTACAGGGGGCGAACACCGGGGAGCTGTTTTTT

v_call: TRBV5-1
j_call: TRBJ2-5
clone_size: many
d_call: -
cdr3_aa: CASSSGTAQETQYF
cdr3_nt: TGCGCCAGCAGCTCCGGGACGGCACAAGAGACCCAGTACTTC

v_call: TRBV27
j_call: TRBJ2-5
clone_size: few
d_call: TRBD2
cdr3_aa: CASSEGLASIGETQYF
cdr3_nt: TGTGCCAGTTCCGAGGGACTAGCCTCTATAGGGGAGACCCAGTACTTC

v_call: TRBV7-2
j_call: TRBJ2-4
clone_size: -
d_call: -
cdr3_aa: CASSLVPGLLAKNIQYF
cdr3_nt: TGTGCCAGCAGCTTAGTCCCAGGCCTTCTAGCCAAAAACATTCAGTACTTC

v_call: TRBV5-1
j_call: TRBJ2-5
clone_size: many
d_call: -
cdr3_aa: CASSRLGNGETQYF
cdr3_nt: TGCGCCAGCAGCCGGCTGGGGAATGGAGAGACCCAGTACTTC

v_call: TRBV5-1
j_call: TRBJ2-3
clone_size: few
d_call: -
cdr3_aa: CASSLQRSSTDTQYF
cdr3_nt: TGCGCCAGCAGCTTGCAGCGGTCTAGCACAGATACGCAGTATTTT

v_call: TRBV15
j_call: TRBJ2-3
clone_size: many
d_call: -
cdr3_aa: CATSRDQGKDTQYF
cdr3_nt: TGTGCCACCAGCAGAGACCAGGGTAAAGATACGCAGTATTTT

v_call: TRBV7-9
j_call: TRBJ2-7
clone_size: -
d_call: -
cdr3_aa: CASSNSGRQLYEQYF
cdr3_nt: TGTGCCAGCAGCAACTCGGGACGTCAGCTCTACGAGCAGTACTTC

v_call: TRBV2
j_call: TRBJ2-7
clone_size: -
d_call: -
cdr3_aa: CASTTSSYEQYF
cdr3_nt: TGTGCCAGCACCACCAGCTCCTACGAGCAGTACTTC

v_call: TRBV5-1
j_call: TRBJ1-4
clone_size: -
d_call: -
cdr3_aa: CASSTLEGHEKLFF
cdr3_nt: TGCGCCAGCAGCACCCTGGAGGGGCATGAAAAACTGTTTTTT

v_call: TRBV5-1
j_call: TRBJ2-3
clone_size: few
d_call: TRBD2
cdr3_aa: CASSLRTSGSRGTDTQYF
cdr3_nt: TGCGCCAGCAGCCTGAGGACTAGCGGGAGCCGAGGCACAGATACGCAGTATTTT

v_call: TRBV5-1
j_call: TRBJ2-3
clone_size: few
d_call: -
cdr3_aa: CASSFGRLTDTQYF
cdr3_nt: TGCGCCAGCAGCTTCGGCAGACTCACAGATACGCAGTATTTT

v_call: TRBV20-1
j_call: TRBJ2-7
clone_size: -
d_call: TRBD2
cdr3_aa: CSAIGLAEDYEQYF
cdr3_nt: TGCAGTGCCATTGGACTAGCGGAGGACTACGAGCAGTACTTC

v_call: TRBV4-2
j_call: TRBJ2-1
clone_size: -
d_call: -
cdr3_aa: CASSQGWLEQFF
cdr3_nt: TGTGCCAGCAGCCAAGGGTGGCTTGAGCAGTTCTTC

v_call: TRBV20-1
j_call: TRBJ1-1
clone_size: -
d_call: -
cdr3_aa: CSASVGGTNTEAFF
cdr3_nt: TGCAGTGCTAGCGTCGGGGGCACGAACACTGAAGCTTTCTTT

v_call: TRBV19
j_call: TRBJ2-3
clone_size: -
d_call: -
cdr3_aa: CASSMLKGDTQYF
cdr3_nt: TGTGCCAGTAGTATGCTAAAAGGGGATACGCAGTATTTT

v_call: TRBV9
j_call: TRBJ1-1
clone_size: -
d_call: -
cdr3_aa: CARSVDGANTEAFF
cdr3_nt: TGTGCCAGAAGCGTTGACGGCGCTAACACTGAAGCTTTCTTT

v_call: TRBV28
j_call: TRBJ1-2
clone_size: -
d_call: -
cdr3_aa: CASSLSLNYGYTF
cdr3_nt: TGTGCCAGCAGTTTATCCCTCAATTACGGCTACACCTTC

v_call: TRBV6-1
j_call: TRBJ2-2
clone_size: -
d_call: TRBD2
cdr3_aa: CASRPSGSGTGELFF
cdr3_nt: TGTGCCAGCAGGCCCAGCGGGAGCGGGACCGGGGAGCTGTTTTTT

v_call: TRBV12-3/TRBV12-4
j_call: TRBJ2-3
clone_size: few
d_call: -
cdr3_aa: CASSLSGAFSTDTQYF
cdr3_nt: TGTGCCAGCAGTTTATCGGGAGCCTTTAGCACAGATACGCAGTATTTT

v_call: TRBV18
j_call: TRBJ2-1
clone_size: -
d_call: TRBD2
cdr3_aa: CASSPSVSGTSGKGSYNEQFF
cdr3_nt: TGTGCCAGCTCACCATCCGTATCCGGGACTAGCGGGAAGGGAAGCTACAATGAGCAGTTCTTC

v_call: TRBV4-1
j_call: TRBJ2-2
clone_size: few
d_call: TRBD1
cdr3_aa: CASSQALRDSGELFF
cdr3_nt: TGCGCCAGCAGCCAAGCACTCCGGGACAGCGGGGAGCTGTTTTTT

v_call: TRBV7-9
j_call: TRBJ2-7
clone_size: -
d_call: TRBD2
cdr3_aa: CATARSGNNYEQYF
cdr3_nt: TGTGCCACTGCCCGTAGCGGGAACAACTACGAGCAGTACTTC

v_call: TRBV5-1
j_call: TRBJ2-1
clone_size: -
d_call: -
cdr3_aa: CASSLLLADEQFF
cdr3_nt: TGCGCCAGCAGCTTACTATTGGCGGATGAGCAGTTCTTC

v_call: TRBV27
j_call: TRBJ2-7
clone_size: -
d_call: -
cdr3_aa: CASSFDREGVFGPGYEQYF
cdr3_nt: -

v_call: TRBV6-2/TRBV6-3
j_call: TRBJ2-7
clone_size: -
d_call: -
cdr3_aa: CASTETSYEQYF
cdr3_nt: TGTGCCAGCACTGAGACAAGCTACGAGCAGTACTTC

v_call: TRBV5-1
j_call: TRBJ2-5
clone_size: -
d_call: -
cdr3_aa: CASSEQGRKEETQYF
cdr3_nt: TGCGCCAGCAGCGAGCAGGGGAGAAAGGAAGAGACCCAGTACTTC

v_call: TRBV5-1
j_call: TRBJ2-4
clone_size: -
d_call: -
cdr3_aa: CASSLEQGRNIQYF
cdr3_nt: TGCGCCAGCAGCTTGGAGCAGGGGAGAAACATTCAGTACTTC

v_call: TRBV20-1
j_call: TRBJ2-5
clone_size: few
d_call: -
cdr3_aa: CSARDSRGVETQYF
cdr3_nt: TGCAGTGCTAGAGATTCAAGGGGAGTAGAGACCCAGTACTTC

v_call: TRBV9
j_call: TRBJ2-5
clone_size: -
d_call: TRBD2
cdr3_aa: CASSVALRENQETQYF
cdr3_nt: TGTGCCAGCAGCGTAGCCTTGCGGGAGAACCAAGAGACCCAGTACTTC

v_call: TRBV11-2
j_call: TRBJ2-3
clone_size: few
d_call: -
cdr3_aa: CASSPWGAGPTDTQYF
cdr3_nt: TGTGCCAGCAGCCCATGGGGGGCGGGGCCCACAGATACGCAGTATTTT

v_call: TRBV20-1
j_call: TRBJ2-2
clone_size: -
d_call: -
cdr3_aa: CSARERVNRWPGELFF
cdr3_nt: TGCAGTGCTAGAGAGCGGGTCAACCGTTGGCCCGGGGAGCTGTTTTTT

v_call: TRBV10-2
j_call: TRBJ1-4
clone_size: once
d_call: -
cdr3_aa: CASSGRAGEKLFF
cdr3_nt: TGCGCCAGCAGTGGACGGGCGGGCGAAAAACTGTTTTTT

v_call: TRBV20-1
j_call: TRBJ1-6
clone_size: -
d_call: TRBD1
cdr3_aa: CSAFRDRVPRSPLHF
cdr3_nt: TGCAGTGCTTTCCGGGACAGGGTGCCCAGGTCACCCCTCCACTTT

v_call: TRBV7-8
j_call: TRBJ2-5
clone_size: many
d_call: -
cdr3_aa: CASSLSGTQETQYF
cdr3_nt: TGTGCCAGCAGCTTATCAGGGACCCAAGAGACCCAGTACTTC